This T cell receptor beta chain was observed in a study of blood T cells in healthy people across ages. Regarding the study as a whole: Observed TCR beta diversity per million T cells went down as age went up. This fall followed a roughly linear course with age. Whereas aged donors had fewer naive CD4+ cells, long-lived donors had more of them and higher diversity.

This CDR3 has 15 amino acids. Per germline, CDR1 MDHEN and CDR2 SYDVKM. A J-beta primer mix and a sample-barcoded 5' primer were used in a second PCR of about 6 to 12 cycles. TCRdb reprocessed the 5' RACE reads via MiXCR and lists one record per CDR3 protein. Of about 800,000 distinct CDR3 sequences listed, about 42% are singletons. Each donor supplied about 9.6 milliliters of peripheral blood. On this clonotype: Its matching antigen is unknown.

The chain uses TRBV28 and TRBJ2-4; D ambiguous. The J call is uncertain, as TRBJ2-7 better fits the DNA end. The sequencing input was blood. The receptor comes from a man older than 75 in good health. The CDR3 reads CASSNAGSSSYEQYF. The CDR3 nucleotides read TGTGCCAGCAGTAATGCCGGATCCAGCTCCTACGAGCAGTACTTC.